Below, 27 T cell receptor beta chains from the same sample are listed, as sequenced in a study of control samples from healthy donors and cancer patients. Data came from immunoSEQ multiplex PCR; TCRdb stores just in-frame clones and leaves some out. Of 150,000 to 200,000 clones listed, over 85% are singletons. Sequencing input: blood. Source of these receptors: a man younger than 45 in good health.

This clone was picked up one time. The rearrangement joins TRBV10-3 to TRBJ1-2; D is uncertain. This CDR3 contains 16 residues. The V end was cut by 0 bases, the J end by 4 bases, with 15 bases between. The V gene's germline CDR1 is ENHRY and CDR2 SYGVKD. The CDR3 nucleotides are TGTGCCATCAGTGAGTCAGGAGGTAGCTCGATCTATGGCTACACCTTC. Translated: CAISESGGSSIYGYTF.

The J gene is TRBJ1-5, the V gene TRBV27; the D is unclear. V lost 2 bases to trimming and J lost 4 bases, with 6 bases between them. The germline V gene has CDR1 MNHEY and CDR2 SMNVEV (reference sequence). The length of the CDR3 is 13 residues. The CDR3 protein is CASSLNENQPQHF. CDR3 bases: TGTGCCAGCAGTTTAAACGAGAATCAGCCCCAGCATTTT.

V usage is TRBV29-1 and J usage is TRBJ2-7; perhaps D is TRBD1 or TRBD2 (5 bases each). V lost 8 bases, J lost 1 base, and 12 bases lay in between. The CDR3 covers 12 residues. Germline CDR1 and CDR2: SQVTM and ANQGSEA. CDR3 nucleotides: TGCAGCTCCTCGGGACCGTCCTACGAGCAGTACTTC. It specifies CSSSGPSYEQYF.

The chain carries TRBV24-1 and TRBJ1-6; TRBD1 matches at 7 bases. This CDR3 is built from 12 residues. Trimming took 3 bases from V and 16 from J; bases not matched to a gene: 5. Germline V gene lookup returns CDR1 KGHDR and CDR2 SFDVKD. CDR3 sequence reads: CATSDPQGRLHF. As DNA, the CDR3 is TGTGCCACCAGTGATCCACAGGGGAGACTCCACTTT.

For the CDR3, the DNA is TGTGCCAGCAGCCGGACTGTCTATGGCTACACCTTC. This translates into CASSRTVYGYTF. The chain links TRBV7-8 to TRBJ1-2, with unresolved D. Germline CDR1 reads SGHVS; CDR2 reads FQNEAQ. The CDR3 is made up of 12 amino acids. Trimming took off 5 bases at V and 4 bases at J, with 8 bases between the two ends.

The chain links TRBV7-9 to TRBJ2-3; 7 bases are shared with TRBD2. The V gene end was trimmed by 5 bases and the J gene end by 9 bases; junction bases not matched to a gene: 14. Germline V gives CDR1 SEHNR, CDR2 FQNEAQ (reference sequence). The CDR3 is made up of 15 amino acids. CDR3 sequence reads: CASSAPGRRAGTQYF. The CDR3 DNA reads TGTGCCAGCAGCGCGCCGGGACGGAGAGCGGGAACGCAGTATTTT.

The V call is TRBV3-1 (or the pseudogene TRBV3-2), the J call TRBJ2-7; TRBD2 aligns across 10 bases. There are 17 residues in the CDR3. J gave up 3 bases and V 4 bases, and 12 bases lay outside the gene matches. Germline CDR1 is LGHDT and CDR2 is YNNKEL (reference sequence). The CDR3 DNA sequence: TGTGCCAGCAGCCCATGGACTAGCGGACCTAGGCTCTACGAGCAGTACTTC. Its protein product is CASSPWTSGPRLYEQYF.

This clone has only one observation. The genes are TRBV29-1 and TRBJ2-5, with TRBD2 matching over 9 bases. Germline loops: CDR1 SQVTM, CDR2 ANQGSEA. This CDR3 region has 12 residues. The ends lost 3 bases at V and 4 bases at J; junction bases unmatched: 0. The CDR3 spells CSVEGLAETQYF. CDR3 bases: TGCAGCGTTGAGGGACTAGCAGAGACCCAGTACTTC.

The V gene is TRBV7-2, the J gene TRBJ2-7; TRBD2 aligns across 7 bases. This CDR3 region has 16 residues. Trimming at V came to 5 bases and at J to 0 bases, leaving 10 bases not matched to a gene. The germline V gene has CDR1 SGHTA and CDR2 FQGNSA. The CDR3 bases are TGTGCCAGCAGCCCCCTCGGGAGGCCAAGCTCCTACGAGCAGTACTTC. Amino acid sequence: CASSPLGRPSSYEQYF.

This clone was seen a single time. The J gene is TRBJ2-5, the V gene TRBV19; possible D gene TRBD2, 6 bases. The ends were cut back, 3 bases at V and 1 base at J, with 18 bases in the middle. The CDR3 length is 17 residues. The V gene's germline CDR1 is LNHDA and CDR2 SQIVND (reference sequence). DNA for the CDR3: TGTGCCAGTAGTATGGGGAGGTCCGCCACGTTCCAAGAGACCCAGTACTTC. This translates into CASSMGRSATFQETQYF. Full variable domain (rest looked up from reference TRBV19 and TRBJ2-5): DGGITQSPKYLFRKEGQNVTLSCEQNLNHDAMYWYRQDPGQGLRLIYYSQIVNDFQKGDIAEGYSVSREKKESFPLTVTSAQKNPTAFYLCASSMGRSATFQETQYFGPGTRLLVL.

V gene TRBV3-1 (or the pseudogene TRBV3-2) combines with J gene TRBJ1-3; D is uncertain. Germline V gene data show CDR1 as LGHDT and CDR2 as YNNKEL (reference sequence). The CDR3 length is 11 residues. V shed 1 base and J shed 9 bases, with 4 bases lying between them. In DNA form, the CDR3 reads TGTGCCAGCAGCCAAGGGAGCACCATATATTTT. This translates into CASSQGSTIYF.

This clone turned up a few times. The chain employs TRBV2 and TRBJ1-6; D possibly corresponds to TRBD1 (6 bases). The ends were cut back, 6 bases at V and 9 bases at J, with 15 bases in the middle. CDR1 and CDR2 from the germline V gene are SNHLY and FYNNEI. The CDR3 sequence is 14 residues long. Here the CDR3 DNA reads TGTGCCAGCAGAACAGGGTTGATTGGTTCACCCCTCCACTTT. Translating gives CASRTGLIGSPLHF.

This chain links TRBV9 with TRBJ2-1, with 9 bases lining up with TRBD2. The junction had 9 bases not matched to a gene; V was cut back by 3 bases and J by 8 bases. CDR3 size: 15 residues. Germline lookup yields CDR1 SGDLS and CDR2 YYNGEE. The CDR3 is CASSGGSGRVYEQFF. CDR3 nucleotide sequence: TGTGCCAGCAGCGGTGGTAGCGGGAGAGTGTATGAGCAGTTCTTC.

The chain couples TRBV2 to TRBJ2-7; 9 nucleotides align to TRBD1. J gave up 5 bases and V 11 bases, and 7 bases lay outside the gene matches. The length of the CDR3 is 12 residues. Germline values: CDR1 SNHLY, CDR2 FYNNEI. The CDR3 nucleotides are TGTGCCTCCGGGACAGGGCTCAACGAGCAGTACTTC. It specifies CASGTGLNEQYF.

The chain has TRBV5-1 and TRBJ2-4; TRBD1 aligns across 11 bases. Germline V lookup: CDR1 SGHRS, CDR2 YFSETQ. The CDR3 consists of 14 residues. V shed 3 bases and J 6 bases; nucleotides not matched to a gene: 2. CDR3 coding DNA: TGCGCCAGCAGCTGGACAGGGGGCGCAAACATTCAGTACTTC. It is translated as CASSWTGGANIQYF.

CDR3 sequence (DNA): TGTGCCAGTAGCGGGACAGTTGGTAATGAGCAGTTCTTC. Its translation: CASSGTVGNEQFF. The gene calls are TRBV19 and TRBJ2-1; 7 nucleotides align to TRBD1. Looked up from germline, CDR1 is LNHDA and CDR2 is SQIVND (reference sequence). J was trimmed by 7 bases and V by 6 bases; bases with no gene match: 6. The CDR3 loop spans 13 amino acids.

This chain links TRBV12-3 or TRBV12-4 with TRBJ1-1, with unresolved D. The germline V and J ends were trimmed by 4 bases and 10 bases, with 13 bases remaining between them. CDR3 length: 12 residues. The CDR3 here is CASSYQGGLAFF. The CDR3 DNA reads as TGTGCCAGCAGTTATCAAGGAGGGCTAGCTTTCTTT.

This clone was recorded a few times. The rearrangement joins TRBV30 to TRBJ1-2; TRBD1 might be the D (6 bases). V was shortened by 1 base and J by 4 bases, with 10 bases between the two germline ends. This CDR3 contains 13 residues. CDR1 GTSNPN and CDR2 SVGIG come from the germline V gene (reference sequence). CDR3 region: CAWSADRPYGYTF. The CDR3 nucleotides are TGTGCCTGGAGTGCCGACAGGCCCTATGGCTACACCTTC. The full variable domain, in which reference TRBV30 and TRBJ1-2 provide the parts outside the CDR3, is SQTIHQWPATLVQPVGSPLSLECTVEGTSNPNLYWYRQAAGRGLQLLFYSVGIGQISSEVPQNLSASRPQDRQFILSSKKLLLSDSGFYLCAWSADRPYGYTFGSGTRLTVV.

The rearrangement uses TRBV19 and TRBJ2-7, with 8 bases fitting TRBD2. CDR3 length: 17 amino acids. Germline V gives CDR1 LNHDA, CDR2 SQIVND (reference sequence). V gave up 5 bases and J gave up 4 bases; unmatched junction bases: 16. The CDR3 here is CASSPPSGGTMGYEQYF. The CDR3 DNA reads TGTGCCAGTAGTCCTCCGAGCGGGGGAACTATGGGGTACGAGCAGTACTTC.

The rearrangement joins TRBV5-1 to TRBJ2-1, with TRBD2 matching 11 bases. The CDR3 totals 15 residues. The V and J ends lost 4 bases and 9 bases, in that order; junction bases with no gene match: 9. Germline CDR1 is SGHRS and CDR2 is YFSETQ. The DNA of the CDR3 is TGCGCCAGCAGCCTCCCTAGCGGGGGGTTAGGTGAGCAGTTCTTC. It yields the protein CASSLPSGGLGEQFF.

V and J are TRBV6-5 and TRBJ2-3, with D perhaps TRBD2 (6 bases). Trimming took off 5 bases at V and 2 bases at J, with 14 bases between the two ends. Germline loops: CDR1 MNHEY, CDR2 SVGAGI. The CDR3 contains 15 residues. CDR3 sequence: CASSPPGAFTDTQYF. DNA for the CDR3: TGTGCCAGCAGTCCACCGGGAGCCTTCACAGATACGCAGTATTTT.

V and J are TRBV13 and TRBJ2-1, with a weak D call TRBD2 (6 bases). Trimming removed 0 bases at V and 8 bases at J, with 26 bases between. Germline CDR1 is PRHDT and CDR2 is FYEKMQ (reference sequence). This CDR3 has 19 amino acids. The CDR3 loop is CASSLGLRGAGGDSHEQFF. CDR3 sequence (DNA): TGTGCCAGCAGCTTAGGCCTAAGAGGGGCCGGGGGAGACAGCCATGAGCAGTTCTTC.

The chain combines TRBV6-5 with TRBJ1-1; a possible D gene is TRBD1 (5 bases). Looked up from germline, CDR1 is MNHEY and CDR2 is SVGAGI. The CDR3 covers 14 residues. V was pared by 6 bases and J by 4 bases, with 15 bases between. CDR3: CASSPVGGTTEAFF. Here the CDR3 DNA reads TGTGCCAGCAGCCCCGTGGGGGGGACCACTGAAGCTTTCTTT.

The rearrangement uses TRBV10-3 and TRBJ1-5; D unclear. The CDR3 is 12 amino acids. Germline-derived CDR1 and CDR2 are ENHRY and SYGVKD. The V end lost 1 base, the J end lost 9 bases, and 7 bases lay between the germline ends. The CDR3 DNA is TGTGCCATCAGTGAGTGGTTGGCGCCCCAGCATTTT. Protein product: CAISEWLAPQHF.

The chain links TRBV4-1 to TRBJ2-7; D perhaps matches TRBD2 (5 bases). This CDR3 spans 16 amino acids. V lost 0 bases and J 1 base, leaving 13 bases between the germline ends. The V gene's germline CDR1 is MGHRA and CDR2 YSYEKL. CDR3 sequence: CASSQDPPGSSYEQYF. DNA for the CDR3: TGCGCCAGCAGCCAAGATCCCCCGGGGTCTTCCTACGAGCAGTACTTC.

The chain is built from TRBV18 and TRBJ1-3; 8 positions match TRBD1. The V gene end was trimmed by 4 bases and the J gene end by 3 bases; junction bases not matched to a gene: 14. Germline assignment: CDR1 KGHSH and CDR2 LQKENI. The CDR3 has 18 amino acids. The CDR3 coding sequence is TGTGCCAGCTCACAATCTGGACAGGGCGCGACTGGTGGAAACACCATATATTTT. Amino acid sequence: CASSQSGQGATGGNTIYF.

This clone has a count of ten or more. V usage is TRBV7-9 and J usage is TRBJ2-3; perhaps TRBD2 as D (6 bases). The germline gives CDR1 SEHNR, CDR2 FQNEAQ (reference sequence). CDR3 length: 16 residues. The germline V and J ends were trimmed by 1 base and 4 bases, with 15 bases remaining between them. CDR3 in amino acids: CASSLGAGGEADTQYF. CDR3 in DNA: TGTGCCAGCAGCTTAGGGGCCGGGGGAGAGGCAGATACGCAGTATTTT.